This T cell receptor (beta chain) stems from a study of T cell responses to AZD1222 COVID-19 vaccine. Study-wide points: Per reports, nearly half of all spike-specific TCRs target regions that are unmutated in variants. Two doses of AZD1222 preceded a rise in Spike-specific TCR breadth and depth.

For this clone: Its cognate antigen is unknown.

Libraries were prepared by immunoSEQ multiplex PCR; TCRdb keeps only in-frame clonotypes and omits some of them. The sample contains more than 150,000 clones, 94% of which appear only once. CDR1 and CDR2 from the germline V gene are MNHEY and SVGAGI. Trimming pared 7 bases from V and 2 bases from J, leaving 8 bases between. The CDR3 sequence is 12 residues long. Specimen: peripheral blood, collected on day 0 of AZD1222 vaccination. The chain carries TRBV6-5 and TRBJ2-5; possibly TRBD2 for D (5 bases). The TCR comes from an adult in good health. CDR3 protein: CASTSGQETQYF. CDR3 in DNA: TGTGCCAGCACGAGCGGACAAGAGACCCAGTACTTC.